The rows below give T cell receptor beta chains drawn from one sample of a study of human T cells and chemical hapten exposure. Using its own MiXCR run on the RACE reads, TCRdb lists one record per CDR3 protein. Of over 35,000 distinct CDR3 sequences listed, 3% to 4.5% are singletons. The sequenced sample consisted of whole blood. These receptors all stem from a human donor in good health. Some clones in this sample may be carry-over from other donors' samples. CDR3s include the opening cysteine and the closing phenylalanine or tryptophan. The D gene is left open where the match is weak. Not all rows give a size; the values are once, few, many and, for expanded clones, a class.

>many|TRBJ2-6|.|TRBV27
CASSRGPGANVLTF
TGTGCCAGCAGTCGGGGACCTGGGGCCAACGTCCTGACTTTC
>many|TRBJ2-3|TRBD2|TRBV28
CASSSTRLAGSTDTQYF
TGTGCCAGCAGTTCCACTCGACTAGCGGGCAGCACAGATACGCAGTATTTT
>many|TRBJ2-3|TRBD1|TRBV7-3
CASSRGQGGSDTQYF
TGTGCCAGCAGCCGCGGACAGGGGGGATCAGATACGCAGTATTTT
>many|TRBJ2-5|.|TRBV29-1
CSVEQVAQYF
TGCAGCGTTGAACAAGTGGCCCAGTACTTC
>many|TRBJ2-7|TRBD1|TRBV29-1
CSVRQGAVGEQYF
TGCAGCGTACGACAGGGCGCGGTGGGGGAGCAGTACTTC
>many|TRBJ2-7|.|TRBV18
CASSPQGGSEQYF
TGTGCCAGCTCACCACAGGGGGGGTCCGAGCAGTACTTC
>many|TRBJ2-1|TRBD1|TRBV15
CATSRDGRDRGPKKDNEQFF
TGTGCCACCAGCAGAGATGGTAGGGACAGGGGGCCCAAGAAAGACAATGAGCAGTTCTTC
>many|TRBJ1-1|.|TRBV7-9
CASSPGSKLTEAFF
TGTGCCAGCAGCCCTGGAAGCAAGCTCACTGAAGCTTTCTTT
>many|TRBJ1-1|.|TRBV10-1
CASSESSGTEAFF
TGCGCCAGCAGTGAGTCCTCAGGCACTGAAGCTTTCTTT
>many|TRBJ2-3|.|TRBV5-1
CASSLATGPDTQYF
TGCGCCAGCAGCTTGGCCACAGGCCCCGATACGCAGTATTTT
>many|TRBJ2-3|.|TRBV29-1
CSVDTGGGSSTDTQYF
TGCAGCGTTGATACAGGGGGGGGGTCCAGCACAGATACGCAGTATTTT
>.|TRBJ2-5|TRBD1|TRBV5-4
CASSHQQGKETQYF
TGTGCCAGCTCCCATCAACAGGGGAAAGAGACCCAGTACTTC
>many|TRBJ2-7|.|TRBV28
CASTQGQGGYEQYF
TGTGCCAGCACCCAGGGGCAGGGCGGCTACGAGCAGTACTTC
>many|TRBJ1-4|.|TRBV4-1
CASSHQTGRRTNEKLFF
TGCGCCAGCAGCCACCAAACAGGGAGGAGGACTAATGAAAAACTGTTTTTT
>many|TRBJ2-5|.|TRBV6-6
CASSYSRATETQYF
TGTGCCAGCAGTTACTCGAGGGCCACTGAGACCCAGTACTTC
>.|TRBJ1-1|.|TRBV21-1
CASSKSQGPLNTEAFF
TGTGCCAGCAGCAAATCACAGGGCCCATTGAACACTGAAGCTTTCTTT
>many|TRBJ1-3|TRBD1|TRBV6-1
CASSRPPGGQVLSGNTIYF
TGTGCCAGCAGCCGCCCCCCCGGGGGACAGGTACTCTCTGGAAACACCATATATTTT
>.|TRBJ1-1|.|TRBV6-5
CASGRSLGYTEAFF
TGTGCCAGCGGGAGGAGTTTAGGCTACACTGAAGCTTTCTTT
>.|TRBJ2-2|TRBD2|TRBV18
CASSPEGRVNTGELFF
TGTGCCAGCTCACCCGAAGGGAGGGTGAACACCGGGGAGCTGTTTTTT
>many|TRBJ1-1|TRBD1|TRBV7-2
CASSSPGTGPNTEAFF
TGTGCCAGCAGCTCCCCCGGGACAGGGCCAAACACTGAAGCTTTCTTT
>many|TRBJ2-5|.|TRBV6-6
CASSYSGGASGPETQYF
TGTGCCAGCAGTTACTCGGGCGGGGCCTCTGGGCCAGAGACCCAGTACTTC
>many|TRBJ1-3|.|TRBV7-8
CASSFPGRNTIYF
TGTGCCAGCAGCTTTCCGGGTCGAAACACCATATATTTT
>many|TRBJ2-1|.|TRBV29-1
CSVVGEDEQFF
TGCAGCGTTGTGGGGGAGGACGAGCAGTTCTTC
>many|TRBJ1-4|.|TRBV11-3
CASSLGFPRSSEKLFF
TGTGCCAGCAGCTTAGGGTTCCCCCGATCGTCTGAGAAACTGTTTTTT
>many|TRBJ1-2|.|TRBV6-5
CASRPRGQLNYGYTF
TGTGCCAGCAGACCACGAGGACAGCTAAACTATGGCTACACCTTC